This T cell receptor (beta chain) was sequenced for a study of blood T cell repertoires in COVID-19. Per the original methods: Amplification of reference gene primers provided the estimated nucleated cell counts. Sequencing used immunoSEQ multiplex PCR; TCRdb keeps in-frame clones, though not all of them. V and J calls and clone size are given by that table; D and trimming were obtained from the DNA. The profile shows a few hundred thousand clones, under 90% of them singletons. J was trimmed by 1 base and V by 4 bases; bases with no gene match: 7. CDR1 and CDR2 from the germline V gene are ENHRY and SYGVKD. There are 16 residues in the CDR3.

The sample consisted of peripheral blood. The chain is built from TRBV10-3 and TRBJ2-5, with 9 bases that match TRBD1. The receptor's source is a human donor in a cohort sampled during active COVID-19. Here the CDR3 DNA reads TGTGCCATCAGTGCGGGACAGGGAAGTAGCCAAGAGACCCAGTACTTC. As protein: CAISAGQGSSQETQYF.